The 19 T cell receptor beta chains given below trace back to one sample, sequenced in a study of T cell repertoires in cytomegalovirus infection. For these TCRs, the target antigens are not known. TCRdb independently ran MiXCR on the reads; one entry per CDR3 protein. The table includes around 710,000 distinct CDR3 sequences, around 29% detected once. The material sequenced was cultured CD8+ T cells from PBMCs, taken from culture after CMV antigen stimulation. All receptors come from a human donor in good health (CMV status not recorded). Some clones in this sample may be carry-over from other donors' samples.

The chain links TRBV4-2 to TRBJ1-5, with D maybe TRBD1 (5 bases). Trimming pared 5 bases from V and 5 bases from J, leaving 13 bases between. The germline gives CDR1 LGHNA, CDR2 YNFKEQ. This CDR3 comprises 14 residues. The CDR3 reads CASSDVGEDQPQHF. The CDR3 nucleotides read TGTGCCAGCAGCGACGTGGGGGAAGATCAGCCCCAGCATTTT.

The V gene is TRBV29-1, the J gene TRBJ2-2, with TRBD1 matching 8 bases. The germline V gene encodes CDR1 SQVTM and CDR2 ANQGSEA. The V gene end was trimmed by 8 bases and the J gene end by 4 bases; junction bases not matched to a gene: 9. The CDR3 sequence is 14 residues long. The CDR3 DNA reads TGCAGCATCACCGGGACAGGAAGCACCGGGGAGCTGTTTTTT. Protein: CSITGTGSTGELFF.

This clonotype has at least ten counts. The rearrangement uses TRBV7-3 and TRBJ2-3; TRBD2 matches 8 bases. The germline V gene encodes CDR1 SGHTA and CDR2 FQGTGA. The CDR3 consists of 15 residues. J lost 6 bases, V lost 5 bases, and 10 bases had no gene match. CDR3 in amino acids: CASSPTGGPGDTQYF. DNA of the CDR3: TGTGCCAGCAGCCCTACGGGGGGGCCAGGTGATACGCAGTATTTT.

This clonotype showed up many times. CDR3 amino acids: CASSLEGYEQFF. CDR3 nucleotides: TGTGCCAGCAGCTTAGAAGGGTATGAGCAGTTCTTC. This rearrangement joins TRBV7-9 to TRBJ2-1; D is uncertain. Deletions cut 1 base from V and 8 bases from J, with 6 bases between. CDR3 length: 12 residues. Per the germline V gene, CDR1 is SEHNR and CDR2 is FQNEAQ (reference sequence).

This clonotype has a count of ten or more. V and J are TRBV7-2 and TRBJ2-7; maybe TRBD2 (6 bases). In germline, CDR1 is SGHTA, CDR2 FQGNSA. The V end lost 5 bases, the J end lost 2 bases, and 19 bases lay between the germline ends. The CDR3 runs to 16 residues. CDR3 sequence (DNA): TGTGCCAGCAGCCTCACTCCGCGACTAGAAGCCTACGAGCAGTACTTC. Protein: CASSLTPRLEAYEQYF.

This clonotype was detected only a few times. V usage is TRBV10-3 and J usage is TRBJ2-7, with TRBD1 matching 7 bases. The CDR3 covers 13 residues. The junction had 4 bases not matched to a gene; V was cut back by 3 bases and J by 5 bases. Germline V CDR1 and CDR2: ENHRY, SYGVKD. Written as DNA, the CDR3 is TGTGCCATCAGTGAAGTAGGGGGCCACGAGCAGTACGTC. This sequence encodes CAISEVGGHEQYV.

The CDR3 sequence is CATSDSSPGTGANTEAFF. CDR3 bases: TGTGCCACCAGTGATTCGAGTCCCGGGACAGGGGCGAACACTGAAGCTTTCTTT. The J gene is TRBJ1-1, the V gene TRBV24-1, with 10 bases aligning to TRBD1. The CDR3 extends over 18 amino acids. CDR1 and CDR2 (germline): KGHDR, SFDVKD. After removal of 2 bases from V and 1 base from J, the junction contained 9 bases not matched to a gene.

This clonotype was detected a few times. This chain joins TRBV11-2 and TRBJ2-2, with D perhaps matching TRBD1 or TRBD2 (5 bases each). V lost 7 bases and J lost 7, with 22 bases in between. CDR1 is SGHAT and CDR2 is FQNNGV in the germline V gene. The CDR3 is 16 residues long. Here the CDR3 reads CASIPIGTEKVGELFF. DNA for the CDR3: TGTGCCAGCATCCCAATCGGGACGGAAAAGGTCGGGGAGCTGTTTTTT.

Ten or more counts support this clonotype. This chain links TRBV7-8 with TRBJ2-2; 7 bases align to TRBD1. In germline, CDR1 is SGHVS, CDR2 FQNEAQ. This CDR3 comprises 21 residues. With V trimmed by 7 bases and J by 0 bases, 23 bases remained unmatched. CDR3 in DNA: TGTGCCAGCACCCCGGGTAAAAGAGGGACAGCTTCCGGAGCGAACACCGGGGAGCTGTTTTTT. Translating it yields CASTPGKRGTASGANTGELFF.

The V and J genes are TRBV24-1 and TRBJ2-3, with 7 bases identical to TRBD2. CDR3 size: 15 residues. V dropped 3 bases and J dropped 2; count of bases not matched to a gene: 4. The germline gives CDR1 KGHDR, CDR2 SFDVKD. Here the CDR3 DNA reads TGTGCCACCAGTGATCGCCGGGACTACACAGATACGCAGTATTTT. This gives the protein CATSDRRDYTDTQYF.

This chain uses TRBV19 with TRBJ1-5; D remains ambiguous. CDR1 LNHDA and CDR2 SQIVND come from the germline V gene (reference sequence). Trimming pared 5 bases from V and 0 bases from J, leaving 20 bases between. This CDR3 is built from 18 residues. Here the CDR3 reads CASSSYPGRDYSNQPQHF. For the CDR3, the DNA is TGTGCCAGTAGTTCATACCCCGGACGGGATTATAGCAATCAGCCCCAGCATTTT.

DNA for the CDR3: TGTGCCAGCAGCTTCCCCTCGGGGACACATCCTTCTGCAACTAATGAAAAACTGTTTTTT. Translated, it gives CASSFPSGTHPSATNEKLFF. The J gene is TRBJ1-4, the V gene TRBV7-4; possibly TRBD1 for D (6 bases). Germline loops: CDR1 SGHVT, CDR2 SQSDAQ. This CDR3 is built from 20 residues. V lost 3 bases to trimming and J lost 0 bases, with 23 bases between them.

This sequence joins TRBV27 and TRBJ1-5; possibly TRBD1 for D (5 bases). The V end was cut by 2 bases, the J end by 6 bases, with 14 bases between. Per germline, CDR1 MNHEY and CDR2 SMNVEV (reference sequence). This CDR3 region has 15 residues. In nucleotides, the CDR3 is TGTGCCAGCAGTTTAGTAGGGGCTAGGTCTCAGCCCCAGCATTTT. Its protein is CASSLVGARSQPQHF.

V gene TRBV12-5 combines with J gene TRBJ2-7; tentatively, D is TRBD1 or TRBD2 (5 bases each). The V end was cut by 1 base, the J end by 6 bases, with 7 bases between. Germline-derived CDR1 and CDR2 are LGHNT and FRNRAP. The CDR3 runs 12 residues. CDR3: CASGLGGFEQYF. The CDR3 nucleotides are TGTGCTAGTGGTTTGGGGGGGTTCGAGCAGTACTTC.

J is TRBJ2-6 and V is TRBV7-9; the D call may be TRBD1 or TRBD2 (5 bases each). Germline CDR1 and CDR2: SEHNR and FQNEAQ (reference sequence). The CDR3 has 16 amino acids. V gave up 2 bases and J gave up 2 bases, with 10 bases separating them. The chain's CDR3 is CASSLPTGPGANVLTF. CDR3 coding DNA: TGTGCCAGCAGCTTACCTACGGGACCTGGGGCCAACGTCCTGACTTTC. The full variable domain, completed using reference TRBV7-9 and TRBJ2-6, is DTGVSQNPRHKITKRGQNVTFRCDPISEHNRLYWYRQTLGQGPEFLTYFQNEAQLEKSRLLSDRFSAERPKGSFSTLEIQRTEQGDSAMYLCASSLPTGPGANVLTFGAGSRLTVL.

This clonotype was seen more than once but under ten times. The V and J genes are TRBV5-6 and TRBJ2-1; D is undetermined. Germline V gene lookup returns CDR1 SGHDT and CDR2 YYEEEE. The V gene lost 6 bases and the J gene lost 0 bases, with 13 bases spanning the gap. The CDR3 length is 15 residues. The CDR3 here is CASTAANDSYNEQFF. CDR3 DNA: TGTGCCAGCACCGCCGCCAACGACTCCTACAATGAGCAGTTCTTC.

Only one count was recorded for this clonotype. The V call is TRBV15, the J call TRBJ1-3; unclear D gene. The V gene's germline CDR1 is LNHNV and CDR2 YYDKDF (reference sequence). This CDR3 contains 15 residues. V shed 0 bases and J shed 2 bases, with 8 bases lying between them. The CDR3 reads CATSRDRFTGNTIYF. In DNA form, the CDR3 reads TGTGCCACCAGCAGAGATCGTTTTACTGGAAACACCATATATTTT.

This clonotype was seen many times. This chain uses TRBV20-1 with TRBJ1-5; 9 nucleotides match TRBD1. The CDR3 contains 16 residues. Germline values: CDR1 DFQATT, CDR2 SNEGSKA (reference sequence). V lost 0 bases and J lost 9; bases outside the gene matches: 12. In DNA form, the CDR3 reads TGCAGTGCTAGAGATCGCGGGGGGACAGGGATAGTGCCCCAGCATTTT. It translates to CSARDRGGTGIVPQHF.

The CDR3 sequence is CASSSPERFLNTEAFF. In DNA, the CDR3 is TGTGCCAGCTCTTCACCGGAGAGATTCTTGAACACTGAAGCTTTCTTT. This chain connects TRBV18 to TRBJ1-1; D not resolved. Germline CDR1 KGHSH, CDR2 LQKENI. Deletions cut 6 bases from V and 0 bases from J, with 17 bases between. The CDR3 sequence is 16 residues long.